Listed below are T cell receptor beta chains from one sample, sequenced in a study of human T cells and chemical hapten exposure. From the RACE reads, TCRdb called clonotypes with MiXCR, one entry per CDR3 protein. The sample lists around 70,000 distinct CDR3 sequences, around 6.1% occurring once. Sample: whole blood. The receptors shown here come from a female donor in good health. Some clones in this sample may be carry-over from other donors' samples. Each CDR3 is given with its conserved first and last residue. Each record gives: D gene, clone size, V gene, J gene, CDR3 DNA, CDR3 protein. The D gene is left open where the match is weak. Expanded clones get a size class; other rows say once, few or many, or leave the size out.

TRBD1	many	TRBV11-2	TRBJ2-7	TGTGCCAGCAGCTCCCTGGACAGGGTAGTAGGTTATACCCAATTC	CASSSLDRVVGYTQF
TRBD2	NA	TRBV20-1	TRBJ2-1	TGCAGTGCTCATGGGGGGACTAGCGGGGGGAGGGAGCAGTTCTTC	CSAHGGTSGGREQFF
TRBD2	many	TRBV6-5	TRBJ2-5	TGTGCCAGCAGTTACTCACTAGCGGAGGGGGAGACCCAGTACTTC	CASSYSLAEGETQYF
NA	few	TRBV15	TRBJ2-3	TGTGCCACCAGCAGAATTCCATCAGATACGCAGTATTTT	CATSRIPSDTQYF
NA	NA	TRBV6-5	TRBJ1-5	TGTGCCAGCAGTTACGGTTCCGGGGGAGGGCAGCCCCAGCATTTT	CASSYGSGGGQPQHF
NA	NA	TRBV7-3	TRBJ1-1	TGTGCCAGCAGCCCGAACCCCGGCGCTGAAGCTTTCTTT	CASSPNPGAEAFF
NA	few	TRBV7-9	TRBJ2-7	TGTGCCAGCAGCCCGGCGTCCTACGAGCAGTACTTC	CASSPASYEQYF
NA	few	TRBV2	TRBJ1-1	TGTGCCAGCAGTGAAGGATGGAGGAACACTGAAGCTTTCTTT	CASSEGWRNTEAFF
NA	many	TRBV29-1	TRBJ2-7	TGCAGCGTTGTTTTTGGACCCCACTCTCACGAGCAGTACTTC	CSVVFGPHSHEQYF
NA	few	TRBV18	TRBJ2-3	TGTGCCAGCTCACCCGGGGTCACAGATACGCAGTATTTT	CASSPGVTDTQYF
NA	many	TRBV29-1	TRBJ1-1	TGCAGCGTTGGTGGGGGCCGTATGAACACTGAAGCTTTCTTT	CSVGGGRMNTEAFF
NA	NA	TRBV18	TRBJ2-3	TGTGCCAGCTCATCACTAGGACGGGAAAGACTGACAGATACGCAGTATTTT	CASSSLGRERLTDTQYF
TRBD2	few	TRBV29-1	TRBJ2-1	TGCAGCGTTGAATTGAGCGGGAGCTCCTACAATGAGCAGTTCTTC	CSVELSGSSYNEQFF
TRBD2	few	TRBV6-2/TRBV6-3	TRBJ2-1	TGTGCCAGCAGCCGACTAGCGGGAGGTCTCAATGAGCAGTTCTTC	CASSRLAGGLNEQFF
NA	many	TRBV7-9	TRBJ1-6	TGTGCCAGCAGCTTAGCCCGCACCGGTTCACCCCTCCACTTT	CASSLARTGSPLHF
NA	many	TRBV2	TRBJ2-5	TGTGCCAGCAGAGCCGACAGAGGAGAGACCCAGTACTTC	CASRADRGETQYF
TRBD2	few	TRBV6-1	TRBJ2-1	TGTGCCAGCAGTAAATATACGGGAGGGCTTTATGAGCAGTTCTTC	CASSKYTGGLYEQFF
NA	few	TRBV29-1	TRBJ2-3	TGCAGCGTTGAAGTTCTTCTTGGGGCCACAGATACGCAGTATTTT	CSVEVLLGATDTQYF
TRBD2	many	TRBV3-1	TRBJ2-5	TGTGCCAGCAGCCAAGCCCCTACTAGCGGACAAGAGACCCAGTACTTC	CASSQAPTSGQETQYF
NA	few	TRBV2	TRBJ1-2	TGTGCCAGCAGTGTTCGGGATCTTGGCTACACCTTC	CASSVRDLGYTF
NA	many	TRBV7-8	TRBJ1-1	TGTGCCAGCAGCCAAATGGCGGCGAACACTGAAGCTTTCTTT	CASSQMAANTEAFF
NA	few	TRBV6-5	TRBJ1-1	TGTGCCAGCAGTAGGCGGAACACTGAAGCTTTCTTT	CASSRRNTEAFF
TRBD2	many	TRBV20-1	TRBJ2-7	TGCAGTGCGGGGGGGAGGGCAAGTGAGCAGTACTTC	CSAGGRASEQYF
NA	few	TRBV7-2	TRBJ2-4	TGTGCCAGCAGCTTGGAATGGGTTGGACTAGCCAAAAACATTCAGTACTTC	CASSLEWVGLAKNIQYF
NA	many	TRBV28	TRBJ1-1	TGTGCCAGCAGCCGAGAGATTGAAGCTTTCTTT	CASSREIEAFF
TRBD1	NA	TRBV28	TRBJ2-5	TGTGCCAGCAGGGGCCACGGACAGGGGGCCGGGACCCAGTACTTC	CASRGHGQGAGTQYF
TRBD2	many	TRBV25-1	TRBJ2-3	TGTGCCAGCACCCCTCCGGGACTAGCGGCGACAGATACGCAGTATTTT	CASTPPGLAATDTQYF
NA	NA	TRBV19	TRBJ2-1	TGTGCCAGTAGTATAGTAGCGAGGGTTGGCGGGAATGAGCAGTTCTTC	CASSIVARVGGNEQFF
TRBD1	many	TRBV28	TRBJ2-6	TGTGCCAGCAGCTCATCCGGACAGGGACTGTCTGGGGCCAACGTCCTGACTTTC	CASSSSGQGLSGANVLTF
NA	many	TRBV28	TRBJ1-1	TGTGCCAGCAGTTTTGGGGAGAGCTTTTTCTTT	CASSFGESFFF
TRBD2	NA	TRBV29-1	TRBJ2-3	TGCAGCGCTAAACTAGCGGGAGCAGATACGCAGTATTTT	CSAKLAGADTQYF
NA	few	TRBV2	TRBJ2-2	TGTGCCAGGGCGTCCAGCGCCACCGGGGAGCTGTTTTTT	CARASSATGELFF
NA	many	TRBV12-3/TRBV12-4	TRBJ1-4	TGTGCCAGCAGCCCCTTCAAAGTAACCCCTGACGAAAAACTGTTTTTT	CASSPFKVTPDEKLFF
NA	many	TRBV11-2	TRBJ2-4	TGTGCCAGCAGCTCATTATCTAAAAACATTCAGTACTTC	CASSSLSKNIQYF
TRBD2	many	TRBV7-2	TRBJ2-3	TGTGCCAGCAGCCTTAGCGGGAGGGCCCTCCGCACAGATACGCAGTATTTT	CASSLSGRALRTDTQYF
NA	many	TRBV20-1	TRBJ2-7	TGCAGTGCTAGAGGTAGCGAGTACGAGCAGTACTTC	CSARGSEYEQYF
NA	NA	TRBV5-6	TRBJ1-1	TGTGCCAGCAGCTTAGGGGCTGAAGCTTTCTTT	CASSLGAEAFF
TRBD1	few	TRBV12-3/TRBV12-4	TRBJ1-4	TGTGCCAGCAGTTACAGGGGTATTGAAAAACTGTTTTTT	CASSYRGIEKLFF
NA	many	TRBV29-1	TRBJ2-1	TGCAGCGTTGAAAGACAGGCCTCCTACAATGAGCAGTTCTTC	CSVERQASYNEQFF
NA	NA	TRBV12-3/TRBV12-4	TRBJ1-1	TGTGCCAGCAGTTACCCGGGCTCCTCCACTGAAGCTTTCTTT	CASSYPGSSTEAFF